Sequencing of this T cell receptor (beta chain) was carried out in a study of blood T cells in healthy people across ages. Study overall: Per every two T cells, about one barcoded beta molecule was captured by template switching.

Study-wide results and limits: Higher diversity and more naive CD4+ cells were features of long-lived donors, compared to aged donors. Since the PBMCs were unsorted, naive and antigen-experienced cells could not be conclusively compared. Roughly linear declines in TCR beta diversity per million T cells occurred with age.

CDR1 and CDR2 (germline): LGHNA, YNFKEQ. The CDR3 spans 17 residues. Trimming shortened V by 3 bases and J by 0 bases, and 16 bases separated the two germline ends. As regards this clonotype: What it binds is unknown.

A second 7 to 11 cycle PCR used barcoded and J-beta primers. Each CDR3 protein is one row after TCRdb ran MiXCR on the 5' RACE reads. The sample lists approximately 810,000 distinct CDR3 sequences, around 30% occurring once. The clonotype comes from an elderly woman in good health. The gene calls are TRBV4-2 and TRBJ2-3; D may match TRBD1 or TRBD2 (6 bases each). Sequenced sample: blood. CDR3 region: CASSQGAWGASTDTQYF. The CDR3 nucleotides are TGTGCCAGCAGCCAGGGGGCCTGGGGGGCGAGCACAGATACGCAGTATTTT.